This is a list of T cell receptor beta chains from one sample in a study of blood T cell repertoires in COVID-19. Profiling relied on immunoSEQ multiplex PCR, and the TCRdb table lists in-frame clones only, not all of them. The table has 110,000 or so clones, about 85% seen once; the top ten hold roughly 4.5%. Source material: peripheral blood. Source of these receptors: a man between 50 and 59 years old with acute or convalescent COVID-19. Both conserved end residues are part of each CDR3. The order of the fields is clone size, V gene, D gene, J gene, CDR3 protein, CDR3 DNA. The D gene is left open where the match is weak. A row's size may be missing; if present it is once, few, many or a size class.

.	TRBV9	TRBD1	TRBJ1-2	CASSVDRDRGGGYTF	TGTGCCAGCAGCGTAGACCGGGACAGGGGTGGAGGCTACACCTTC
.	TRBV7-8	.	TRBJ2-1	CASSLDSGTYNEQFF	TGTGCCAGCAGCTTAGATAGCGGTACTTACAATGAGCAGTTCTTC
.	TRBV2	TRBD2	TRBJ2-7	CASSDLREREEQYF	TGTGCCAGCAGTGACCTGCGGGAGCGGGAAGAGCAGTACTTC
once	TRBV2	.	TRBJ2-7	CASRAGQAIVDEQYF	TGTGCCAGCAGAGCGGGACAGGCAATAGTGGACGAGCAGTACTTC
.	TRBV9	TRBD2	TRBJ2-2	CASSVGGLAGVTNTGELFF	TGTGCCAGCAGCGTAGGGGGACTAGCGGGAGTGACGAACACCGGGGAGCTGTTTTTT
.	TRBV6-4	.	TRBJ2-1	CASSRDSRSNEQFF	TGTGCCAGCAGTCGGGACTCCAGGTCGAATGAGCAGTTCTTC
.	TRBV5-6	.	TRBJ1-5	CASSAGRRPQHF	TGTGCCAGCAGCGCGGGCCGTCGGCCCCAGCATTTT
.	TRBV2	TRBD1	TRBJ2-1	CASWGQGASNEQFF	TGTGCCAGCTGGGGACAGGGGGCAAGTAATGAGCAGTTCTTC
.	TRBV5-1	TRBD1	TRBJ1-6	CASSLVTGGSPLHF	TGCGCCAGCAGCTTGGTGACAGGGGGTTCACCCCTCCACTTT
.	TRBV29-1	TRBD1	TRBJ1-2	CSVGDRADYGYTF	TGCAGCGTCGGGGACAGGGCTGACTATGGCTACACCTTC
.	TRBV6-5	TRBD2	TRBJ2-2	CASSSRGAGGELFF	TGTGCCAGCAGTTCGCGGGGGGCTGGCGGGGAGCTGTTTTTT
.	TRBV2	.	TRBJ2-1	CASSESRPGGLVF	TGTGCCAGCAGTGAATCCCGCCCAGGGGGGTTGGTCTTC
.	TRBV19	.	TRBJ2-7	CASSISSSRTYEQYF	TGTGCCAGTAGTATTTCGTCTAGTCGTACCTACGAGCAGTACTTC
once	TRBV3-1/TRBV3-2	.	TRBJ1-2	CASSQRGGNYGYTF	TGTGCCAGCAGCCAGAGAGGGGGAAACTATGGCTACACCTTC
.	TRBV19	.	TRBJ2-1	CASSIVLVSYNEQFF	TGTGCCAGTAGTATAGTTCTAGTCTCCTACAATGAGCAGTTCTTC
.	TRBV10-3	TRBD1	TRBJ1-5	CAISETGQGTSPQHF	TGTGCCATCAGTGAAACCGGACAGGGGACGTCGCCCCAGCATTTT
.	TRBV7-9	TRBD1	TRBJ1-2	CASSRGQGWGYTF	TGTGCCAGCAGCCGGGGACAGGGATGGGGCTACACCTTC
once	TRBV7-6	.	TRBJ2-7	CASSLMEVQSYEQYF	TGTGCCAGCAGCTTAATGGAGGTCCAAAGCTACGAGCAGTACTTC
.	TRBV7-2	.	TRBJ1-4	CASSLGPLNEKLFF	TGTGCCAGCAGCTTAGGGCCCCTTAATGAAAAACTGTTTTTT
.	TRBV11-1	.	TRBJ2-5	CASSLVRETQYF	TGTGCCAGCAGCTTAGTTCGAGAGACCCAGTACTTC
.	TRBV28	TRBD1	TRBJ1-1	CASYAGGLNTEAFF	TGTGCCAGCTACGCAGGGGGCCTGAACACTGAAGCTTTCTTT
once	TRBV2	TRBD2	TRBJ2-5	CASSPTGAGGPETQYF	TGTGCCAGCAGCCCCACGGGGGCGGGGGGGCCCGAGACCCAGTACTTC
.	TRBV9	TRBD2	TRBJ2-3	CASSVGTSGRAADTQYF	TGTGCCAGCAGCGTAGGGACTAGCGGGAGGGCTGCAGATACGCAGTATTTT
.	TRBV27	.	TRBJ1-1	CASSFRGRAEAFF	TGTGCCAGCAGTTTTCGAGGGAGAGCTGAAGCTTTCTTT
.	TRBV9	TRBD2	TRBJ2-2	CASSVSGRAGELFF	TGTGCCAGCAGCGTATCCGGGAGGGCCGGGGAGCTGTTTTTT
many	TRBV27	TRBD1	TRBJ1-1	CASSQGGLVEAFF	TGTGCCAGCAGTCAGGGGGGTTTGGTTGAAGCTTTCTTT
.	TRBV5-1	TRBD1	TRBJ1-1	CASSPGQGDTEAFF	TGCGCCAGCAGCCCTGGACAGGGGGACACTGAAGCTTTCTTT
.	TRBV28	TRBD2	TRBJ2-1	CASSLAGVSYNEQFF	TGTGCCAGCAGTTTAGCGGGAGTCTCCTACAATGAGCAGTTCTTC
.	TRBV11-2	.	TRBJ1-1	CASSLFSRSPNTEAFF	TGTGCCAGCAGCTTATTTTCCCGGTCCCCGAACACTGAAGCTTTCTTT
.	TRBV4-2	TRBD1	TRBJ1-2	CASSPDPGGNYGYTF	TGTGCCAGCAGCCCGGACCCAGGGGGTAACTATGGCTACACCTTC
few	TRBV16	TRBD2	TRBJ2-7	CASRSVLAGDKGNEQYF	TGTGCCAGCAGATCGGTATTAGCGGGAGATAAGGGGAACGAGCAGTACTTC
.	TRBV15	.	TRBJ2-3	CATSRDSLAVSDTQYF	TGTGCCACCAGCAGAGATTCCCTGGCAGTTTCAGATACGCAGTATTTT
.	TRBV28	TRBD1	TRBJ1-6	CASSLVTGGNSPLHF	TGTGCCAGCAGTTTGGTTACAGGGGGTAATTCACCCCTCCACTTT
.	TRBV9	TRBD1	TRBJ2-3	CASSVGDRRRDTQYF	TGTGCCAGCAGCGTAGGGGACAGGAGAAGGGATACGCAGTATTTT
.	TRBV20-1	.	TRBJ2-5	CSASGGAVETQYF	TGCAGTGCTAGTGGCGGGGCCGTGGAGACCCAGTACTTC
once	TRBV2	.	TRBJ1-2	CARHSGAALYGYTF	TGTGCCAGGCATTCAGGGGCAGCCCTCTATGGCTACACCTTC
.	TRBV2	TRBD1	TRBJ1-2	CASSEFSGDSYGYTF	TGTGCCAGCAGTGAATTCTCGGGGGACAGCTATGGCTACACCTTC
.	TRBV5-4	TRBD1	TRBJ2-3	CASSILGGDTQYF	TGTGCCAGCAGCATTCTAGGGGGCGATACGCAGTATTTT
.	TRBV10-2	TRBD1	TRBJ2-7	CASSDRDRMSYEQYF	TGCGCCAGCAGTGACCGGGACAGGATGTCCTACGAGCAGTACTTC
.	TRBV12-3/TRBV12-4	TRBD2	TRBJ2-3	CASGGSGGDTQYF	TGTGCCAGTGGTGGTAGCGGGGGGGATACGCAGTATTTT
.	TRBV30	TRBD2	TRBJ2-1	CAWTPGLADNEQFF	TGTGCCTGGACGCCGGGACTAGCGGACAATGAGCAGTTCTTC
.	TRBV10-3	.	TRBJ2-6	CAISAGSGANVLTF	TGTGCCATCAGTGCGGGATCTGGGGCCAACGTCCTGACTTTC
.	TRBV24-1	TRBD1	TRBJ2-5	CATSESGGLETQYF	TGTGCCACCAGTGAGTCAGGGGGTTTGGAGACCCAGTACTTC
.	TRBV27	.	TRBJ1-1	CASSLSEGIGAFF	TGTGCCAGCAGTTTATCGGAGGGGATTGGAGCTTTCTTT
.	TRBV10-3	.	TRBJ1-6	CAISTGWESPLHF	TGTGCCATCAGTACAGGTTGGGAATCACCCCTCCACTTT
.	TRBV21-1	.	TRBJ1-3	CASNSQGSGNTIYF	TGTGCCAGCAACTCACAGGGTTCAGGAAACACCATATATTTT
.	TRBV7-2	.	TRBJ2-1	CASSLSSTWAGVNEQFF	TGTGCCAGCAGCTTATCCTCGACCTGGGCCGGGGTGAATGAGCAGTTCTTC
.	TRBV28	TRBD1	TRBJ2-3	CAVLPSGGGDTQYF	TGTGCCGTATTACCCTCAGGGGGCGGGGATACGCAGTATTTT
.	TRBV6-4	TRBD1	TRBJ2-2	CASGDRTTGELFF	TGTGCCAGCGGGGACAGGACTACCGGGGAGCTGTTTTTT